This passage covers 23 T cell receptor beta chains from one sample sequenced in a study of early T cells in non-severe SARS-CoV-2 infection (dated by TCRdb to the early 2020s). Library method: 5' RACE. Reads for this sample came from a NextSeq 500. TCRdb reran the public reads through fastp at Q25 and MiXCR, keeping productive beta chains. Rows are unified per CDR3 protein, each entry keeping the most common DNA and genes. The sample table shows under 140,000 distinct CDR3 sequences, and 10% to 15% are seen once. Of the sample, approximately 4% falls within the top ten clones. The sample in question was whole blood, obtained at baseline. Receptors originate from an adult who was a healthcare worker with PCR-confirmed SARS-CoV-2 infection or an uninfected control (not recorded which).

The rearrangement links TRBV7-9 to TRBJ2-2, with TRBD2 as a possible D gene (5 bases). CDR3 length: 18 residues. V was cut by 3 bases and J by 2 bases, with 19 bases left in between. Germline-derived CDR1 and CDR2 are SEHNR and FQNEAQ (reference sequence). DNA of the CDR3: TGTGCCAGCAGCTTTCTCCGATCAAGCGGACTCAACACCGGGGAGCTGTTTTTT. Protein sequence: CASSFLRSSGLNTGELFF.

The chain carries TRBV19 and TRBJ2-2; either TRBD1 or TRBD2 may fit D (6 bases each). Germline V CDR1 and CDR2: LNHDA, SQIVND (reference sequence). Trimming stripped 3 bases from V and 6 bases from J, with 14 bases between. The CDR3 spans 15 residues. CDR3 sequence: CASSIGPGASGELFF. CDR3 nucleotide sequence: TGTGCCAGTAGTATTGGCCCGGGGGCGTCCGGGGAGCTGTTTTTT. Filled out from reference TRBV19 and TRBJ2-2, the complete variable domain reads DGGITQSPKYLFRKEGQNVTLSCEQNLNHDAMYWYRQDPGQGLRLIYYSQIVNDFQKGDIAEGYSVSREKKESFPLTVTSAQKNPTAFYLCASSIGPGASGELFFGEGSRLTVL.

The chain links TRBV30 to TRBJ2-6; D remains unclear. CDR1 and CDR2 (germline): GTSNPN, SVGIG (reference sequence). V lost 2 bases to trimming and J lost 0 bases, with 5 bases between them. CDR3 length: 14 residues. The CDR3: CAWSISSGANVLTF. The CDR3 bases are TGTGCCTGGAGTATAAGCTCTGGGGCCAACGTCCTGACTTTC.

A single count supports this clonotype. The chain couples TRBV5-1 to TRBJ2-7; 9 positions agree with TRBD1. CDR1 and CDR2 from the germline V gene are SGHRS and YFSETQ. The trim removed 3 bases at V and 3 bases at J, leaving 10 bases unmatched. The CDR3 loop spans 16 amino acids. The chain's CDR3 is CASSSSTGGAFYEQYF. The CDR3 nucleotides read TGCGCCAGCAGCTCCTCAACAGGGGGCGCTTTCTACGAGCAGTACTTC. The full variable domain, in which reference TRBV5-1 and TRBJ2-7 provide the parts outside the CDR3, is KAGVTQTPRYLIKTRGQQVTLSCSPISGHRSVSWYQQTPGQGLQFLFEYFSETQRNKGNFPGRFSGRQFSNSRSEMNVSTLELGDSALYLCASSSSTGGAFYEQYFGPGTRLTVT.

V usage is TRBV28 and J usage is TRBJ1-2, with 7 bases matching TRBD1. V trimming: 5 bases; J trimming: 1 base; junction bases outside the gene matches: 10. The CDR3 length is 16 residues. Germline CDR1 reads MDHEN; CDR2 reads SYDVKM. The CDR3 sequence: CASSPEGATRNYGYTF. The CDR3 nucleotides read TGTGCCAGCAGTCCCGAGGGGGCCACCCGTAACTATGGCTACACCTTC.

The chain combines TRBV5-4 with TRBJ1-1, with 8 bases matching TRBD1. CDR3 length: 13 amino acids. Per the germline V gene, CDR1 is SGHNT and CDR2 is YYREEE (reference sequence). Losses at the gene ends were 7 bases for V and 3 bases for J; bases not matched to a gene: 5. This CDR3 is CASAGGWDTEAFF. The CDR3 DNA follows: TGTGCCAGCGCAGGGGGCTGGGACACTGAAGCTTTCTTT.

Points on this clonotype: This clone may be a read error of a much larger clone one base away. The chain links TRBV7-9 to TRBJ2-1, with TRBD2 matching 11 bases. The junction had 14 bases not matched to a gene; V was cut back by 5 bases and J by 8 bases. In germline, CDR1 is SEHNR, CDR2 FQNEAQ (reference sequence). CDR3 length equals 17 residues. The CDR3 DNA follows: TGTGCCAGCAGCCCCCCGCCTCTAGCGGGAGGAGGAGATGAGCAGTTCTTC. It specifies CASSPPPLAGGGDEQFF.

This clonotype was counted many times. The genes are TRBV9 and TRBJ2-7; no definite D call. The CDR3 length is 13 residues. Germline V gene sequence: CDR1 SGDLS, CDR2 YYNGEE. Trimming took 0 bases from V and 6 from J, leaving 10 bases between them. Here the CDR3 reads CASSVGVSAEQYF. Here the CDR3 DNA reads TGTGCCAGCAGCGTAGGGGTCAGCGCCGAGCAGTACTTC. Complete variable domain (other parts from reference TRBV9 and TRBJ2-7): DSGVTQTPKHLITATGQRVTLRCSPRSGDLSVYWYQQSLDQGLQFLIQYYNGEERAKGNILERFSAQQFPDLHSELNLSSLELGDSALYFCASSVGVSAEQYFGPGTRLTVT.

This chain uses TRBV4-1 with TRBJ1-5; D is ambiguous. Germline CDR1 is MGHRA and CDR2 is YSYEKL. The CDR3 is 17 residues long. V was trimmed by 0 bases and J by 6 bases, leaving 18 bases between them. The CDR3 spells CASSQESPGRALQPQHF. The CDR3 DNA reads as TGCGCCAGCAGCCAAGAATCTCCGGGGAGGGCCCTTCAGCCCCAGCATTTT.

This clonotype appeared a few times. This chain connects TRBV5-1 to TRBJ1-2, with 8 bases lining up with TRBD1. This CDR3 spans 16 amino acids. V was pared by 4 bases and J by 0 bases, with 8 bases of the junction left unmatched. The germline V gene has CDR1 SGHRS and CDR2 YFSETQ. The CDR3 DNA reads TGCGCCAGCAGCCAAGGACAGGGCCTAACTAACTATGGCTACACCTTC. Protein: CASSQGQGLTNYGYTF.

This clonotype turned up a few times. The gene calls are TRBV20-1 and TRBJ1-3, with D possibly being TRBD1 (6 bases). The CDR3 is 15 residues long. Germline V gene data show CDR1 as DFQATT and CDR2 as SNEGSKA (reference sequence). Trimming removed 0 bases from V and 0 bases from J, with 9 bases in between. As DNA, the CDR3 is TGCAGTGCTAGAGATCAGGGGTCCTCTGGAAACACCATATATTTT. Translating it yields CSARDQGSSGNTIYF.

DNA of the CDR3: TGTGCCAGCACTTTCGGGACTAGCGGGAAATGGGAGCAGTACTTC. Translating it yields CASTFGTSGKWEQYF. This chain uses TRBV12-3 or TRBV12-4 with TRBJ2-7; 13 bases are shared with TRBD2. The CDR3 runs to 15 residues. The V gene end was trimmed by 7 bases and the J gene end by 7 bases; junction bases not matched to a gene: 10.

The rearrangement joins TRBV30 to TRBJ1-1, with D unclear. The germline V and J ends were trimmed by 4 bases and 3 bases, with 12 bases remaining between them. Germline V CDR1 and CDR2: GTSNPN, SVGIG (reference sequence). The CDR3 has 13 amino acids. CDR3 coding DNA: TGTGCCTGGACCGAGGATGATCACACTGAAGCTTTCTTT. Its translation: CAWTEDDHTEAFF.

The gene calls are TRBV29-1 and TRBJ1-1; a possible D gene is TRBD1 (5 bases). Trimming took 2 bases from V and 5 from J, leaving 9 bases between them. Per germline, CDR1 SQVTM and CDR2 ANQGSEA. This CDR3 is 12 amino acids long. This chain's CDR3 is CSVERRVTEAFF. The CDR3 nucleotides are TGCAGCGTTGAACGCAGGGTTACTGAAGCTTTCTTT.

The V gene is TRBV29-1, the J gene TRBJ2-3; TRBD2 matches 12 bases. The junction had 7 bases not matched to a gene; V was cut back by 6 bases and J by 3 bases. Germline CDR1 is SQVTM and CDR2 is ANQGSEA. The CDR3 loop spans 15 amino acids. CDR3 coding DNA: TGCAGCGTCCTAGGACTAGCGGGGCCTACAGATACGCAGTATTTT. Its protein is CSVLGLAGPTDTQYF.

The genes are TRBV28 and TRBJ2-7, with no clear D. Trimming took 8 bases from V and 3 from J, leaving 14 bases between them. Per germline, CDR1 MDHEN and CDR2 SYDVKM. CDR3 size: 13 residues. The CDR3 reads CASGLVMDYEQYF. In nucleotides, the CDR3 is TGTGCCAGCGGCCTAGTGATGGACTACGAGCAGTACTTC.

This clonotype came up many times. The rearrangement links TRBV5-8 to TRBJ1-2; 10 bases match TRBD1. The CDR3 spans 12 residues. Germline lookup yields CDR1 SGHTS and CDR2 YDEGEE. The J segment lost 7 bases and the V segment lost 7 bases, leaving 4 bases of the junction unmatched. The CDR3 region is CASLDRGPGYTF. CDR3 nucleotides: TGTGCCAGCCTTGACAGGGGGCCTGGCTACACCTTC. The full variable domain, its missing parts supplied by reference TRBV5-8 and TRBJ1-2, is EAGVTQSPTHLIKTRGQQATLRCSPISGHTSVYWYQQALGLGLQFLLWYDEGEERNRGNFPPRFSGRQFPNYSSELNVNALELEDSALYLCASLDRGPGYTFGSGTRLTVV.

Ten or more counts support this clonotype. The V and J genes are TRBV7-2 and TRBJ1-1, with D perhaps matching TRBD1 (5 bases). The length of the CDR3 is 15 residues. V lost 1 base to trimming and J lost 0 bases, with 9 bases between them. Germline V gene lookup returns CDR1 SGHTA and CDR2 FQGNSA. The CDR3 sequence is CASSLGRAMNTEAFF. The CDR3, as DNA: TGTGCCAGCAGCTTAGGCAGGGCCATGAACACTGAAGCTTTCTTT.

The chain has TRBV4-1 and TRBJ2-2, with D unresolved. V was trimmed by 0 bases and J by 3 bases, leaving 11 bases between them. The CDR3 is made up of 16 amino acids. The germline gives CDR1 MGHRA, CDR2 YSYEKL. The CDR3 protein is CASSQESRRYTGELFF. CDR3 coding DNA: TGCGCCAGCAGCCAAGAATCCAGGAGATACACCGGGGAGCTGTTTTTT.

This clonotype has ten or more counts. This sequence joins TRBV5-1 and TRBJ2-3, with TRBD2 as a possible D gene (7 bases). From germline, CDR1 is SGHRS and CDR2 YFSETQ. Deletions cut 1 base from V and 5 bases from J, with 14 bases between. This CDR3 contains 15 residues. CDR3 coding DNA: TGCGCCAGCAGCTTGCGGGGGGCTAAGGAAGATACGCAGTATTTT. Its protein is CASSLRGAKEDTQYF. The full variable domain, with the rest looked up from reference TRBV5-1 and TRBJ2-3, is KAGVTQTPRYLIKTRGQQVTLSCSPISGHRSVSWYQQTPGQGLQFLFEYFSETQRNKGNFPGRFSGRQFSNSRSEMNVSTLELGDSALYLCASSLRGAKEDTQYFGPGTRLTVL.

A few counts support this clonotype. The CDR3 sequence: CASSPVGGETQYF. The CDR3 region has the DNA TGTGCCAGCAGCCCCGTAGGGGGGGAGACCCAGTACTTC. V gene TRBV12-3 or TRBV12-4 combines with J gene TRBJ2-5; D possibly matches TRBD1 or TRBD2 (6 bases each). The ends were cut back, 6 bases at V and 5 bases at J, with 13 bases in the middle. This CDR3 region has 13 residues.

This clonotype was recorded a few times. The chain carries TRBV3-1 and TRBJ1-1; tentatively, D is TRBD1 (5 bases). Trimming shortened V by 3 bases and J by 12 bases, and 17 bases separated the two germline ends. The CDR3 spans 13 residues. The germline V gene has CDR1 LGHDT and CDR2 YNNKEL (reference sequence). The CDR3 region is CASSHHGEEGPFF. In DNA form, the CDR3 reads TGTGCCAGCAGCCATCATGGTGAAGAGGGGCCTTTCTTT.

This clonotype was detected only a few times. The chain couples TRBV20-1 to TRBJ1-1, with D possibly TRBD1 on 5 matching bases. CDR1 and CDR2 (germline): DFQATT, SNEGSKA (reference sequence). CDR3 length: 11 amino acids. V lost 8 bases to trimming and J lost 12 bases, with 19 bases between them. The CDR3 reads CSPHRGHETFF. DNA of the CDR3: TGCAGTCCACATCGGGGCCATGAGACTTTCTTT.